The 30 T cell receptor beta chains presented below share a single source sample, sequenced in a study of T cells in Graves' hyperthyroidism and ophthalmopathy. The CDR3 regions of TCR beta were amplified from RNA transcripts. Carried out on the TCR CDR3, a first-round RT-PCR used the HTBI primer set. TCRdb independently ran MiXCR on the multiplex PCR reads; one entry per CDR3 protein. The sample comprises around 300,000 distinct CDR3 sequences, 22% of which are singletons, and roughly 60% rests with the top ten. The specimen was blood. All receptors come from a man aged 25-45 years with Graves' ophthalmopathy.

This clonotype was counted a few times. The chain recombines TRBV5-6 with TRBJ1-1; unclear D gene. V was clipped by 2 bases and J by 0 bases, with 14 bases between them. Germline loops: CDR1 SGHDT, CDR2 YYEEEE. The CDR3 has 16 residues. DNA of the CDR3: TGTGCCAGCAGCTTCGGTCGGATGTCACTGAACACTGAAGCTTTCTTT. Residues: CASSFGRMSLNTEAFF.

The chain has TRBV7-9 and TRBJ2-3, with unresolved D. The CDR3 covers 13 residues. Per the germline V gene, CDR1 is SEHNR and CDR2 is FQNEAQ (reference sequence). The V gene lost 5 bases and the J gene lost 0 bases, with 6 bases spanning the gap. The chain's CDR3 is CASSARSTDTQYF. The CDR3 region has the DNA TGTGCCAGCAGCGCGCGAAGCACAGATACGCAGTATTTT.

This clonotype was seen only a few times. This chain links TRBV18 with TRBJ1-1; 7 bases fit TRBD1. V lost 11 bases and J lost 1; bases outside the gene matches: 13. Germline CDR1 is KGHSH and CDR2 is LQKENI. The CDR3 has 15 residues. CDR3 sequence reads: CAGHEQGKGNTEAFF. The CDR3 nucleotides read TGTGCCGGACACGAACAGGGGAAGGGGAACACTGAAGCTTTCTTT.

The chain carries TRBV24-1 and TRBJ2-2; TRBD1 might be the D (6 bases). CDR3 length equals 14 residues. The germline gives CDR1 KGHDR, CDR2 SFDVKD. V was cut by 9 bases and J by 5 bases, with 15 bases left in between. CDR3 nucleotides: TGTGCCACCCACGAGGGCCAGGGGACCGGGGAGCTGTTTTTT. Its translation is CATHEGQGTGELFF.

The rearrangement uses TRBV11-2 and TRBJ2-1; D remains ambiguous. The CDR3 loop spans 13 amino acids. Per the germline V gene, CDR1 is SGHAT and CDR2 is FQNNGV. The V and J ends lost 1 base and 8 bases respectively, with 9 bases between them. Here the CDR3 reads CASSLVNTYEQFF. The CDR3 bases are TGTGCCAGCAGCTTAGTGAATACGTATGAGCAGTTCTTC.

The chain is built from TRBV6-1 and TRBJ2-3, with 8 bases lining up with TRBD1. The germline gives CDR1 MNHNS, CDR2 SASEGT. V was clipped by 4 bases and J by 0 bases; unmatched bases: 15. The CDR3 consists of 19 residues. The CDR3 sequence is CASSGTGHEAGRSTDTQYF. DNA for the CDR3: TGTGCCAGCAGTGGGACAGGGCACGAAGCGGGCCGAAGCACAGATACGCAGTATTTT.

This clonotype was observed a handful of times. V gene TRBV11-2 combines with J gene TRBJ1-4; D unresolved. Germline V gene data show CDR1 as SGHAT and CDR2 as FQNNGV. Deletions cut 5 bases from V and 3 bases from J, with 13 bases between. CDR3 length equals 15 residues. CDR3: CASSTRLEPNEKLFF. The CDR3, as DNA: TGTGCCAGCAGCACCCGACTGGAACCTAATGAAAAACTGTTTTTT. The variable domain in full, with the rest retrieved from reference TRBV11-2 and TRBJ1-4, is EAGVAQSPRYKIIEKRQSVAFWCNPISGHATLYWYQQILGQGPKLLIQFQNNGVVDDSQLPKDRFSAERLKGVDSTLKIQPAKLEDSAVYLCASSTRLEPNEKLFFGSGTQLSVL.

This clonotype was counted a few times. CDR3 protein: CASSLGGAAQTGELFF. The DNA of the CDR3 is TGTGCCAGCAGCTTAGGAGGAGCCGCTCAAACAGGGGAGCTGTTTTTT. The chain employs TRBV5-8 and TRBJ2-2; weak D call: TRBD2 (5 bases). Trimming took 2 bases from V and 8 from J, leaving 19 bases between them. The germline gives CDR1 SGHTS, CDR2 YDEGEE. The CDR3 runs 16 residues. The full variable domain, rest sourced from reference TRBV5-8 and TRBJ2-2, is EAGVTQSPTHLIKTRGQQATLRCSPISGHTSVYWYQQALGLGLQFLLWYDEGEERNRGNFPPRFSGRQFPNYSSELNVNALELEDSALYLCASSLGGAAQTGELFFGEGSRLTVL.

This clonotype was counted between two and nine times. V and J are TRBV6-1 and TRBJ2-7; 12 positions agree with TRBD2. Trimming at V came to 8 bases and at J to 4 bases, leaving 0 bases not matched to a gene. The germline CDR1 and CDR2 sequences are MNHNS and SASEGT. The CDR3 is 12 residues long. Here the CDR3 reads CASGTSGYEQYF. CDR3 DNA: TGTGCCAGCGGGACTAGCGGGTACGAGCAGTACTTC.

This chain uses TRBV11-2 with TRBJ1-6; TRBD1 aligns across 8 bases. Germline trimming cut 5 bases from V and 8 bases from J; bases unmatched to any gene: 8. The CDR3 totals 15 residues. CDR1 and CDR2 (germline): SGHAT, FQNNGV. The CDR3 DNA is TGTGCCAGCAGCCAATCAGGGGGCGAGTATTCACCCCTCCACTTT. Translated, it gives CASSQSGGEYSPLHF.

This clonotype appeared a few times. The chain has TRBV9 and TRBJ2-2, with D possibly TRBD2 on 5 matching bases. Per germline, CDR1 SGDLS and CDR2 YYNGEE. Deletions cut 0 bases from V and 6 bases from J, with 12 bases between. This CDR3 has 15 amino acids. Here the CDR3 DNA reads TGTGCCAGCAGCGTAGGAGGAGGACTTGCCGGGGAGCTGTTTTTT. Protein: CASSVGGGLAGELFF. The full variable domain, in which reference TRBV9 and TRBJ2-2 provide the parts outside the CDR3, is DSGVTQTPKHLITATGQRVTLRCSPRSGDLSVYWYQQSLDQGLQFLIQYYNGEERAKGNILERFSAQQFPDLHSELNLSSLELGDSALYFCASSVGGGLAGELFFGEGSRLTVL.

The gene calls are TRBV6-4 and TRBJ2-1; D may be TRBD1 (5 bases). Germline V gene lookup returns CDR1 MRHNA and CDR2 SNTAGT. V lost 0 bases to trimming and J lost 3 bases, with 6 bases between them. The CDR3 consists of 14 residues. The CDR3 protein is CASSDSGDYNEQFF. The CDR3 coding sequence is TGTGCCAGCAGTGACTCAGGGGACTACAATGAGCAGTTCTTC.

This chain links TRBV12-3 or TRBV12-4 with TRBJ2-1; D is uncertain. The CDR3 extends over 14 amino acids. V lost 5 bases, J lost 6 bases, and 14 bases lay in between. CDR3 amino acids: CASSLSGPPNEQFF. CDR3 DNA sequence: TGTGCCAGCAGTCTCTCAGGCCCCCCCAATGAGCAGTTCTTC.

A word on this clonotype: This may be a read error, as it is one base from a much larger clone. As the CDR3 is not closed by the conserved phenylalanine or tryptophan, this likely results from a read error. The V and J genes are TRBV30 and TRBJ2-1; 8 bases are a match to TRBD1. J lost 3 bases, V lost 0 bases, and 4 bases had no gene match. Germline-derived CDR1 and CDR2 are GTSNPN and SVGIG (reference sequence). The length of the CDR3 is 15 residues. The CDR3 here is CAWSVPGTGYNEQFL. In nucleotides, the CDR3 is TGTGCCTGGAGTGTACCCGGGACAGGCTACAATGAGCAGTTCCTC.

This clonotype was found a few times. The chain employs TRBV10-3 and TRBJ2-3; 7 bases match TRBD2. The junction had 2 bases not matched to a gene; V was cut back by 10 bases and J by 1 base. Germline V gene sequence: CDR1 ENHRY, CDR2 SYGVKD. CDR3 length: 12 amino acids. CDR3 sequence reads: CATRGGTDTQYF. DNA for the CDR3: TGTGCCACCCGGGGGGGCACAGATACGCAGTATTTT.

This chain links TRBV18 with TRBJ2-7, with 15 bases identical to TRBD2. The length of the CDR3 is 16 residues. The V segment lost 4 bases and the J segment 3 bases; nucleotides outside the gene matches: 4. CDR1 KGHSH and CDR2 LQKENI come from the germline V gene. DNA of the CDR3: TGTGCCAGCTCACTAGGGACTAGCGGGAGGATCTACGAGCAGTACTTC. It codes for CASSLGTSGRIYEQYF. The whole variable domain, remainder taken from reference TRBV18 and TRBJ2-7, is NAGVMQNPRHLVRRRGQEARLRCSPMKGHSHVYWYRQLPEEGLKFMVYLQKENIIDESGMPKERFSAEFPKEGPSILRIQQVVRGDSAAYFCASSLGTSGRIYEQYFGPGTRLTVT.

This clonotype was recorded a few times. The chain joins TRBV28 to TRBJ2-5; D gene uncertain. V was clipped by 5 bases and J by 5 bases, with 15 bases between them. In germline, CDR1 is MDHEN, CDR2 SYDVKM. The CDR3 loop spans 14 amino acids. The CDR3 coding sequence is TGTGCCAGCAGTATCAATCTAGGAAGGGAGACCCAGTACTTC. It codes for CASSINLGRETQYF.

The gene calls are TRBV6-1 and TRBJ2-3; perhaps TRBD2 as D (6 bases). Germline values: CDR1 MNHNS, CDR2 SASEGT. The CDR3 has 14 amino acids. Trimming removed 10 bases at V and 4 bases at J, with 18 bases between. The CDR3, as DNA: TGTGCCACCAAGGGGCGGGGTGGGGCAGATACGCAGTATTTT. Encoded protein: CATKGRGGADTQYF.

With respect to this clonotype: This may arise from a read error, as a much more abundant clone is one base away. This chain joins TRBV7-3 and TRBJ1-1, with unresolved D. The CDR3 runs 15 residues. CDR1 and CDR2 from the germline V gene are SGHTA and FQGTGA. CDR3 nucleotides: TGTGCCGGCAGCTTACACCCCGAGCCGAACACTGAAGCTTTCTTT. Its protein product is CAGSLHPEPNTEAFF.

This clonotype occurred many times. This chain connects TRBV30 to TRBJ2-5, with D hard to call. From germline, CDR1 is GTSNPN and CDR2 SVGIG (reference sequence). V lost 4 bases and J 5 bases, leaving 5 bases between the germline ends. This CDR3 has 10 amino acids. Here the CDR3 reads CAWMGETQYF. The CDR3 bases are TGTGCCTGGATGGGGGAGACCCAGTACTTC.

In its sample, this clonotype was seen many times. The V gene is TRBV20-1, the J gene TRBJ2-7; 8 bases map to TRBD2. The length of the CDR3 is 13 residues. After removal of 5 bases from V and 5 bases from J, the junction contained 8 bases not matched to a gene. Germline-derived CDR1 and CDR2 are DFQATT and SNEGSKA (reference sequence). CDR3 coding DNA: TGCAGTGCTCCGGACGGACTAGCCCACGAGCAGTACTTC. It is translated as CSAPDGLAHEQYF.

The chain recombines TRBV30 with TRBJ2-2; D possibly corresponds to TRBD2 (6 bases). CDR1 and CDR2 (germline): GTSNPN, SVGIG (reference sequence). This CDR3 is built from 16 residues. As DNA, the CDR3 is TGTGCTCGGTGGGACTCAACCTCGCGAAACACCGGGGAGCTGTTTTTT. It specifies CARWDSTSRNTGELFF.

The count of this clonotype is one. The chain couples TRBV27 to TRBJ2-3, with 8 bases matching TRBD1. J was trimmed by 0 bases and V by 3 bases; bases with no gene match: 5. This CDR3 contains 16 residues. The germline gives CDR1 MNHEY, CDR2 SMNVEV (reference sequence). In nucleotides, the CDR3 is TGTGCCAGCAGTTTCCTGGGGACAGGCAGCACAGATACGCAGTATTTT. Its protein product is CASSFLGTGSTDTQYF.

The chain joins TRBV12-3 or TRBV12-4 to TRBJ1-1; tentative D call: TRBD1 (5 bases). V lost 3 bases to trimming and J lost 3 bases, with 14 bases between them. This CDR3 region has 15 residues. The chain's CDR3 is CASSFLLLGDTEAFF. CDR3 DNA: TGTGCCAGCAGTTTTTTACTCCTGGGGGACACTGAAGCTTTCTTT.

The table lists this clonotype with a few counts. This sequence joins TRBV18 and TRBJ2-1; no definite D call. With 1 base removed from V and 0 bases from J, the gap between germline ends came to 13 bases. The CDR3 sequence is 17 residues long. CDR1 is KGHSH and CDR2 is LQKENI in the germline V gene. The CDR3 nucleotides read TGTGCCAGCTCACCACGGCTTCCTACCAACTCCTACAATGAGCAGTTCTTC. Encoded protein: CASSPRLPTNSYNEQFF. Variable domain in full (rest from reference TRBV18 and TRBJ2-1): NAGVMQNPRHLVRRRGQEARLRCSPMKGHSHVYWYRQLPEEGLKFMVYLQKENIIDESGMPKERFSAEFPKEGPSILRIQQVVRGDSAAYFCASSPRLPTNSYNEQFFGPGTRLTVL.

This chain connects TRBV14 to TRBJ1-3; D is uncertain. The germline V gene encodes CDR1 SGHDN and CDR2 FVKESK. Trimming pared 3 bases from V and 3 bases from J, leaving 6 bases between. The CDR3 runs to 13 residues. This CDR3 reads CASSQTVGNTIYF. In DNA, the CDR3 is TGTGCCAGCAGCCAGACCGTTGGAAACACCATATATTTT.

This clonotype was observed many times. The chain carries TRBV30 and TRBJ1-2; D not certain. Trimming removed 0 bases at V and 8 bases at J, with 10 bases between. Per the germline V gene, CDR1 is GTSNPN and CDR2 is SVGIG (reference sequence). This CDR3 is 12 amino acids long. This CDR3 is CAWSVLYFGYTF. CDR3 in DNA: TGTGCCTGGAGTGTACTCTATTTCGGCTACACCTTC.

The genes are TRBV29-1 and TRBJ2-5; 15 positions agree with TRBD2. The CDR3 covers 14 residues. The V gene's germline CDR1 is SQVTM and CDR2 ANQGSEA. V lost 6 bases, J lost 7 bases, and 6 bases stayed unmatched. The CDR3, as DNA: TGCAGCGTGGAACCGGGACTAGCGGGAGGGACCCAGTACTTC. Translation gives CSVEPGLAGGTQYF.

This chain uses TRBV24-1 with TRBJ2-6, with a tentative D call TRBD1 (6 bases). With 4 bases removed from V and 0 bases from J, the gap between germline ends came to 18 bases. The CDR3 runs to 19 residues. Looked up from germline, CDR1 is KGHDR and CDR2 is SFDVKD. CDR3 nucleotide sequence: TGTGCCACCAGTGACCCACTCACAGGGTCCGGCTCTGGGGCCAACGTCCTGACTTTC. Residues: CATSDPLTGSGSGANVLTF.

The chain couples TRBV20-1 to TRBJ2-2; 12 nucleotides line up with TRBD2. V shed 5 bases, J shed 6 bases, and the junction held 7 bases outside the gene matches. The germline V gene has CDR1 DFQATT and CDR2 SNEGSKA (reference sequence). CDR3 size: 15 residues. CDR3 loop: CSAARTSGTAGELFF. The CDR3 DNA reads TGCAGTGCTGCTAGGACTAGCGGGACGGCCGGGGAGCTGTTTTTT.